This TCR beta chain was sequenced for a study of cytomegalovirus exposure and HLA in healthy donors. V lost 8 bases to trimming and J lost 4 bases; unmatched junction nucleotides: 3. Germline CDR1 reads MNHNS; CDR2 reads SASEGT. The CDR3 has 13 amino acids. Primers for the PCR totalled 60 Vbeta and 13 Jbeta. This table comes from immunoSEQ multiplex PCR, and its TCRdb copy is limited to in-frame clones, with some not included. The sample lists about 190,000 clones; 79% were seen once. Healthy bone marrow donors supplied every sample. This chain links TRBV6-1 with TRBJ1-5; TRBD1 aligns across 9 bases. The material sequenced was PBMCs. The receptor was derived from a woman in her 50s in good health and CMV-seronegative. CDR3 in DNA: TGTGCCAGCTCGGACAGGGGAAATCAGCCCCAGCATTTT. Translating gives CASSDRGNQPQHF.